The 31 T cell receptor beta chains below come from one sample, sequenced in a study of blood T cell repertoires in COVID-19. The protocol was immunoSEQ multiplex PCR, while the TCRdb copy is restricted to in-frame clones and leaves out a portion. The data contain some 190,000 clones, around 84% of them singletons. Sequences were obtained from peripheral blood. The receptors derive from a human donor in a cohort sampled during active COVID-19.

The chain links TRBV28 to TRBJ2-7; D gene unclear. The CDR3 length is 15 residues. Per germline, CDR1 MDHEN and CDR2 SYDVKM. Between the trimmed V and J ends, which lost 1 base and 0 bases, there was a span of 10 bases. The CDR3 loop reads CASSLSGFSSYEQYF. CDR3 coding DNA: TGTGCCAGCAGTTTATCGGGTTTTAGCTCCTACGAGCAGTACTTC. Using reference TRBV28 and TRBJ2-7 for the parts outside the CDR3, the full variable domain is DVKVTQSSRYLVKRTGEKVFLECVQDMDHENMFWYRQDPGLGLRLIYFSYDVKMKEKGDIPEGYSVSREKKERFSLILESASTNQTSMYLCASSLSGFSSYEQYFGPGTRLTVT.

J is TRBJ1-2 and V is TRBV14; TRBD1 might be the D (5 bases). CDR1 SGHDN and CDR2 FVKESK come from the germline V gene. Trimming removed 1 base from V and 8 bases from J, with 11 bases in between. The CDR3 spans 13 residues. In DNA form, the CDR3 reads TGTGCCAGCAGCCAAGCTAGGGGCGAGGGCTACACCTTC. It encodes CASSQARGEGYTF.

The rearrangement uses TRBV6-5 and TRBJ2-1; unclear D gene. Trimming shortened V by 2 bases and J by 7 bases, and 12 bases separated the two germline ends. The CDR3 loop spans 14 amino acids. CDR1 MNHEY and CDR2 SVGAGI come from the germline V gene. CDR3 bases: TGTGCCAGCAGTTACGCCCCCGACACAAATGAGCAGTTCTTC. It is translated as CASSYAPDTNEQFF.

The chain recombines TRBV7-9 with TRBJ2-3; 13 bases match TRBD2. Germline lookup yields CDR1 SEHNR and CDR2 FQNEAQ (reference sequence). This CDR3 has 16 amino acids. V lost 3 bases and J lost 4; bases outside the gene matches: 4. The CDR3 nucleotides read TGTGCCAGCAGCTTTGAACTAGCGGGAGGGGCAGATACGCAGTATTTT. As protein: CASSFELAGGADTQYF. The full variable domain, in which reference TRBV7-9 and TRBJ2-3 provide the parts outside the CDR3, is DTGVSQNPRHKITKRGQNVTFRCDPISEHNRLYWYRQTLGQGPEFLTYFQNEAQLEKSRLLSDRFSAERPKGSFSTLEIQRTEQGDSAMYLCASSFELAGGADTQYFGPGTRLTVL.

The genes are TRBV7-8 and TRBJ1-5; no definite D call. The CDR3 is 15 amino acids. V lost 1 base and J lost 7, with 14 bases in between. Germline CDR1 and CDR2: SGHVS and FQNEAQ. The CDR3 protein is CASSLVGWEGQPQHF. The CDR3 nucleotides are TGTGCCAGCAGCTTAGTCGGCTGGGAGGGACAGCCCCAGCATTTT.

This chain links TRBV9 with TRBJ2-5; D remains ambiguous. Germline V gives CDR1 SGDLS, CDR2 YYNGEE. The V and J ends lost 0 bases and 0 bases respectively, with 6 bases between them. The CDR3 has 14 residues. The CDR3 DNA reads TGTGCCAGCAGCGTAGCGGTGGACCAAGAGACCCAGTACTTC. Protein sequence: CASSVAVDQETQYF.

V gene TRBV5-6 combines with J gene TRBJ2-7; 7 bases map to TRBD1. The trim removed 6 bases at V and 1 base at J, leaving 13 bases unmatched. This CDR3 is 16 amino acids long. Germline V gives CDR1 SGHDT, CDR2 YYEEEE. The CDR3 protein is CASTPGPGQTSYEQYF. The CDR3 bases are TGTGCCAGCACCCCGGGGCCGGGACAGACTTCCTACGAGCAGTACTTC.

This clone was observed a handful of times. The chain combines TRBV6-1 with TRBJ1-6, with D perhaps TRBD1 (6 bases). There are 15 residues in the CDR3. Germline CDR1 is MNHNS and CDR2 is SASEGT. The germline V and J ends were trimmed by 3 bases and 6 bases, with 12 bases remaining between them. CDR3 protein: CASSDQPRGNSPLHF. CDR3 nucleotides: TGTGCCAGCAGTGATCAACCCAGGGGTAATTCACCCCTCCACTTT.

The J gene is TRBJ1-1, the V gene TRBV3-1 (or the pseudogene TRBV3-2); D uncertain. The germline V and J ends were trimmed by 1 base and 6 bases, with 12 bases remaining between them. Germline V gives CDR1 LGHDT, CDR2 YNNKEL (reference sequence). The CDR3 runs to 14 residues. CDR3: CASSQGRVRSEAFF. The CDR3 nucleotides read TGTGCCAGCAGCCAAGGTCGGGTTCGCTCTGAAGCTTTCTTT.

This clone appeared a few times. V is TRBV7-5 and J is TRBJ2-7; the tabulated D call, TRBD2, remains unverified against the DNA. TRBV7-5 is assigned pseudogene status. The CDR3 consists of 14 residues. The DNA of the CDR3 is TGTGCCAGAAGCGCATTAGCGGGGGAATACGAGCAGTACGTC. Its translation is CARSALAGEYEQYV.

The V call is TRBV18, the J call TRBJ2-5, with 7 bases lining up with TRBD1. The CDR3 totals 16 residues. The germline V gene has CDR1 KGHSH and CDR2 LQKENI. With V trimmed by 1 base and J by 2 bases, 7 bases remained unmatched. DNA for the CDR3: TGTGCCAGCTCACCACTCCCCCGACAGGGACAAGAGACCCAGTACTTC. Its translation: CASSPLPRQGQETQYF.

This chain connects TRBV6-5 to TRBJ1-2; 10 bases fit TRBD1. This CDR3 has 13 residues. V was pared by 6 bases and J by 5 bases, with 3 bases of the junction left unmatched. The germline gives CDR1 MNHEY, CDR2 SVGAGI. The CDR3 nucleotides read TGTGCCAGCAGGACAGGGGGCCCGTATGGCTACACCTTC. This encodes CASRTGGPYGYTF.

The chain carries TRBV29-1 and TRBJ2-6, with 9 bases that match TRBD2. V gave up 4 bases and J gave up 0 bases; unmatched junction bases: 7. This CDR3 spans 17 amino acids. CDR1 is SQVTM, CDR2 ANQGSEA, per germline. CDR3 amino acids: CSVGGSGRNSGANVLTF. The CDR3 DNA follows: TGCAGCGTTGGAGGGAGCGGGAGGAACTCTGGGGCCAACGTCCTGACTTTC.

The V call is TRBV6-5, the J call TRBJ2-7; maybe TRBD1 (5 bases). With 6 bases removed from V and 0 bases from J, the gap between germline ends came to 9 bases. Germline CDR1 MNHEY, CDR2 SVGAGI. The CDR3 consists of 13 residues. The CDR3 here is CASRHRNSYEQYF. Here the CDR3 DNA reads TGTGCCAGCAGGCACAGGAACTCCTACGAGCAGTACTTC.

V usage is TRBV2 and J usage is TRBJ2-7; 7 positions match TRBD1. The CDR3 covers 12 residues. CDR1 and CDR2 (germline): SNHLY, FYNNEI. V gave up 5 bases and J gave up 6 bases; unmatched junction bases: 4. The CDR3 DNA reads TGTGCCAGCAGTCGGACAGGACGCGAGCAGTACGTC. It specifies CASSRTGREQYV.

CDR3 nucleotide sequence: TGCGCCAGCAGCTTGGACGGGGGGATGTCCTACGAGCAGTACGTC. This encodes CASSLDGGMSYEQYV. The V gene is TRBV5-1, the J gene TRBJ2-7; TRBD2 matches at 7 bases. V lost 0 bases to trimming and J lost 1 base; unmatched junction nucleotides: 4. CDR1 and CDR2 from the germline V gene are SGHRS and YFSETQ. This CDR3 region has 15 residues.

V gene TRBV5-1 combines with J gene TRBJ2-2; TRBD1 matches at 8 bases. The CDR3 totals 17 residues. Germline CDR1 and CDR2: SGHRS and YFSETQ. The J segment lost 4 bases and the V segment lost 4 bases, leaving 12 bases of the junction unmatched. In DNA, the CDR3 is TGCGCCAGCAGCCTGGGGACTCGGACAGGGTCCACCGGGGAGCTGTTTTTT. Its protein is CASSLGTRTGSTGELFF.

This sequence joins TRBV30 and TRBJ1-5, with a tentative D call TRBD1 (5 bases). Germline loops: CDR1 GTSNPN, CDR2 SVGIG (reference sequence). The CDR3 has 13 amino acids. The germline V and J ends were trimmed by 2 bases and 5 bases, with 10 bases remaining between them. As DNA, the CDR3 is TGTGCCTGGAGTAGGGGCGCGGATCAGCCCCAGCATTTT. Translating gives CAWSRGADQPQHF.

The chain has TRBV2 and TRBJ2-6, with a weak D call TRBD2 (6 bases). The V end was cut by 11 bases, the J end by 2 bases, with 10 bases between. The CDR3 length is 13 residues. From germline, CDR1 is SNHLY and CDR2 FYNNEI. Written as DNA, the CDR3 is TGTGCCGGACGGGGGACTGGGGCCAACGTCCTGACTTTC. Translated, it gives CAGRGTGANVLTF.

The chain employs TRBV4-2 and TRBJ2-5; TRBD1 might be the D (5 bases). Germline values: CDR1 LGHNA, CDR2 YNFKEQ. This CDR3 contains 14 residues. The V end was cut by 3 bases, the J end by 4 bases, with 12 bases between. Written as DNA, the CDR3 is TGTGCCAGCAGCCAGGCAGGGCTCTCAGAGACCCAGTACTTC. As protein: CASSQAGLSETQYF.

The chain uses TRBV2 and TRBJ2-7; 9 nucleotides align to TRBD1. The ends lost 9 bases at V and 12 bases at J; junction bases unmatched: 12. The length of the CDR3 is 12 residues. CDR1 is SNHLY, CDR2 FYNNEI, per germline. CDR3 in amino acids: CASSLGQGNSYV. The CDR3 region has the DNA TGTGCCAGTTCCTTAGGACAGGGGAACTCGTACGTC.

The chain recombines TRBV28 with TRBJ2-7; TRBD1 matches 9 bases. The CDR3 runs 15 residues. The germline CDR1 and CDR2 sequences are MDHEN and SYDVKM. Trimming took 4 bases from V and 4 from J; bases not matched to a gene: 8. CDR3 nucleotides: TGTGCCAGCAGTTCCCCCGGGACAGGGTCTTACGAGCAGTACTTC. Its protein product is CASSSPGTGSYEQYF.

The CDR3 reads CASSRTGYFYEQYF. In DNA, the CDR3 is TGTGCCAGCAGCCGGACAGGGTATTTCTACGAGCAGTACTTC. The rearrangement joins TRBV21-1 to TRBJ2-7; the table's D call, TRBD1, was not checked against the DNA. TRBV21-1 is a documented pseudogene. The CDR3 length is 14 residues.

This chain joins TRBV6-1 and TRBJ1-5; a possible D gene is TRBD1 (6 bases). The CDR3 has 17 amino acids. The germline V gene encodes CDR1 MNHNS and CDR2 SASEGT. Trimming left V 2 bases short and J 7 bases short, with 21 bases between. The chain's CDR3 is CASSERQGKGGLQPQHF. The CDR3 DNA reads as TGTGCCAGCAGTGAACGGCAGGGAAAAGGGGGTCTACAGCCCCAGCATTTT.

The chain joins TRBV18 to TRBJ2-7; possibly TRBD1 for D (6 bases). CDR1 and CDR2 from the germline V gene are KGHSH and LQKENI. The CDR3 runs 13 residues. The ends were cut back, 4 bases at V and 5 bases at J, with 12 bases in the middle. CDR3 loop: CASSLRGFDEQYF. In nucleotides, the CDR3 is TGTGCCAGCTCACTCAGGGGCTTCGACGAGCAGTACTTC.

CDR3 bases: TGTGCCAGCAGTTTCGGGGGAGGCGGCTACACCTTC. As protein: CASSFGGGGYTF. This sequence joins TRBV12-3 or TRBV12-4 and TRBJ1-2, with D possibly matching TRBD1 (5 bases). Trimming removed 3 bases at V and 8 bases at J, with 10 bases between. This CDR3 region has 12 residues.

The chain combines TRBV28 with TRBJ1-1; 7 nucleotides agree with TRBD1. V lost 8 bases to trimming and J lost 6 bases; unmatched junction nucleotides: 15. The CDR3 covers 15 residues. Looked up from germline, CDR1 is MDHEN and CDR2 is SYDVKM. CDR3 nucleotides: TGTGCCAGCCGCCCGGAGACAGGGAGGAGCGCTGAAGCTTTCTTT. Protein sequence: CASRPETGRSAEAFF.

This chain links TRBV7-9 with TRBJ1-5, with D possibly being TRBD1 (6 bases). The length of the CDR3 is 14 residues. V was trimmed by 5 bases and J by 4 bases, leaving 12 bases between them. Germline CDR1 reads SEHNR; CDR2 reads FQNEAQ (reference sequence). In DNA, the CDR3 is TGTGCCAGCAGCCGTGGACAGACGAATCAGCCCCAGCATTTT. It yields the protein CASSRGQTNQPQHF.

This chain's CDR3 is CASSLDRGNTEAFF. The DNA of the CDR3 is TGTGCCAGCAGCCTAGACAGGGGAAACACTGAAGCTTTCTTT. This sequence joins TRBV5-4 and TRBJ1-1, with 8 bases fitting TRBD1. The CDR3 extends over 14 amino acids. Per the germline V gene, CDR1 is SGHNT and CDR2 is YYREEE (reference sequence). V lost 4 bases, J lost 2 bases, and 4 bases stayed unmatched. Supplemented by reference TRBV5-4 and TRBJ1-1, the full variable domain reads ETGVTQSPTHLIKTRGQQVTLRCSSQSGHNTVSWYQQALGQGPQFIFQYYREEENGRGNFPPRFSGLQFPNYSSELNVNALELDDSALYLCASSLDRGNTEAFFGQGTRLTVV.

This clone was counted a few times. This chain uses TRBV7-2 with TRBJ1-2, with 9 nucleotides matching TRBD1. The length of the CDR3 is 13 residues. The V gene end was trimmed by 4 bases and the J gene end by 8 bases; junction bases not matched to a gene: 5. Germline CDR1 reads SGHTA; CDR2 reads FQGNSA. This CDR3 reads CASSSGTGRGYTF. CDR3 nucleotides: TGTGCCAGCAGCTCCGGGACAGGGAGGGGCTACACCTTC.

The V call is TRBV18, the J call TRBJ2-3, with 9 bases aligning to TRBD2. CDR3 length: 14 amino acids. Per germline, CDR1 KGHSH and CDR2 LQKENI. V lost 5 bases to trimming and J lost 10 bases; unmatched junction nucleotides: 10. The CDR3 region is CASSSTSGLAAQYF. The CDR3 DNA sequence: TGTGCCAGCTCATCTACTAGCGGGCTAGCCGCGCAGTATTTT.